The clone carrying this T cell receptor beta chain was detected many times. The target antigen is unknown. iRepertoire HTBI primers and Arm-PCR of CDR3 regions built TCR beta libraries. One entry per CDR3 protein, called by TCRdb with MiXCR from the multiplex PCR reads. Here the sample spans roughly 610,000 distinct CDR3 sequences, about 16% being singletons. This sample is part of a study of regulatory T cells in long-lasting Graves disease. Time point here: newly diagnosed GD, antithyroid drugs for less than 3 months. Scientists built the TCR library using RNA that was extracted from PBMCs. This CDR3 is 14 amino acids long. Germline values: CDR1 DFQATT, CDR2 SNEGSKA (reference sequence). Trimming shortened V by 0 bases and J by 6 bases, and 12 bases separated the two germline ends. Overall study findings and caveats: TRBV28 was favored in persistent disease, as were TRBJ1-2 and TRBJ2-5.

The data also belong to a second study, concerning T cells in Graves' hyperthyroidism and ophthalmopathy. From that report: The HTBI primer set drove a first-round RT-PCR of the TCR CDR3.

The sequencing here drew on peripheral blood mononuclear cells (PBMCs), taken at new diagnosis, from a patient treated with antithyroid drugs. The V call is TRBV20-1, the J call TRBJ1-5, with D perhaps TRBD1 (5 bases). The TCR sequence derives from a man aged 18 to 29 with Graves disease. The CDR3 nucleotides read TGCAGTGCTAGAGAACCGGGAGGGGCTCAGCCCCAGCATTTT. This encodes CSAREPGGAQPQHF.